The 13 T cell receptor beta chains listed next were all sequenced from one sample in a study of blood T cell repertoires in COVID-19. Profiling relied on immunoSEQ multiplex PCR, and the TCRdb table lists in-frame clones only, not all of them. The top ten hold approximately 3.6% of the sample, which has some 140,000 clones, 70% to 80% seen once. Sequenced material: peripheral blood. The receptors were sampled from a man aged 55 to 70 with acute or convalescent COVID-19.

V gene TRBV11-2 combines with J gene TRBJ1-5; D is uncertain. The ends were cut back, 0 bases at V and 6 bases at J, with 6 bases in the middle. Germline V gene sequence: CDR1 SGHAT, CDR2 FQNNGV. The CDR3 has 13 residues. CDR3 loop: CASSLETGQPQHF. In nucleotides, the CDR3 is TGTGCCAGCAGCTTAGAGACGGGTCAGCCCCAGCATTTT.

The gene calls are TRBV3-1 (or the pseudogene TRBV3-2) and TRBJ1-6; D remains ambiguous. The CDR3 runs 16 residues. Per the germline V gene, CDR1 is LGHDT and CDR2 is YNNKEL (reference sequence). Trimming removed 3 bases from V and 0 bases from J, with 9 bases in between. CDR3 loop: CASSHFVSSYNSPLHF. DNA of the CDR3: TGTGCCAGCAGCCATTTCGTGAGCTCCTATAATTCACCCCTCCACTTT.

This rearrangement joins TRBV11-2 to TRBJ1-3; D gene ambiguous. Germline V gene sequence: CDR1 SGHAT, CDR2 FQNNGV. The CDR3 spans 15 residues. Trimming removed 6 bases from V and 5 bases from J, with 17 bases in between. The CDR3 region is CASRSPGRPRNTIYF. The CDR3, as DNA: TGTGCCAGCAGATCCCCGGGTCGACCTCGAAACACCATATATTTT.

The chain employs TRBV6-6 and TRBJ2-5, with TRBD2 matching 10 bases. The V gene end was trimmed by 2 bases and the J gene end by 9 bases; junction bases not matched to a gene: 9. The CDR3 spans 15 residues. Germline-derived CDR1 and CDR2 are MNHNY and SVGAGI (reference sequence). The CDR3 loop is CASSYKASGSGAQYF. The CDR3 coding sequence is TGTGCCAGCAGTTACAAGGCTAGCGGGAGTGGGGCCCAGTACTTC.

This clone has only a few counts. The chain employs TRBV6-5 and TRBJ2-3, with 7 nucleotides matching TRBD2. The V segment lost 4 bases and the J segment 1 base; nucleotides outside the gene matches: 8. CDR1 MNHEY and CDR2 SVGAGI come from the germline V gene. The CDR3 covers 16 residues. The CDR3 DNA sequence: TGTGCCAGCAGTTTCACTCCGACTAGCCGCACAGATACGCAGTATTTT. It encodes CASSFTPTSRTDTQYF.

The CDR3 region has the DNA TGTGCCAGCAGCACACCTTACACCGGGGAGCTGTTTTTT. As protein: CASSTPYTGELFF. The genes are TRBV9 and TRBJ2-2; D gene uncertain. CDR3 length equals 13 residues. Per germline, CDR1 SGDLS and CDR2 YYNGEE. V shed 4 bases and J shed 3 bases, with 7 bases lying between them.

J is TRBJ1-5 and V is TRBV19; D unclear. The CDR3 contains 13 residues. CDR1 and CDR2 from the germline V gene are LNHDA and SQIVND (reference sequence). The V end was cut by 9 bases, the J end by 7 bases, with 16 bases between. The CDR3 nucleotides read TGTGCCAGCGGACTGGACCCGAAGCAGCCCCAGCATTTT. The encoded protein is CASGLDPKQPQHF.

This clone was observed a single time. The chain recombines TRBV2 with TRBJ2-7; TRBD2 aligns across 14 bases. Per germline, CDR1 SNHLY and CDR2 FYNNEI. Trimming took 4 bases from V and 3 from J; bases not matched to a gene: 2. This CDR3 is built from 15 residues. CDR3 sequence reads: CASSGLAGGGYEQYF. CDR3 bases: TGTGCCAGCAGTGGACTAGCGGGGGGGGGCTACGAGCAGTACTTC.

This clone was detected only a few times. The V gene is TRBV5-1, the J gene TRBJ2-5; no definite D call. The CDR3 spans 13 residues. Germline lookup yields CDR1 SGHRS and CDR2 YFSETQ. The V end was cut by 0 bases, the J end by 1 base, with 4 bases between. DNA of the CDR3: TGCGCCAGCAGCTTGGACACCCAAGAGACCCAGTACTTC. Protein: CASSLDTQETQYF.

This clone has just a few counts. The chain links TRBV24-1 to TRBJ1-2; 8 nucleotides align to TRBD1. With V trimmed by 4 bases and J by 8 bases, 17 bases remained unmatched. The CDR3 loop spans 17 amino acids. From germline, CDR1 is KGHDR and CDR2 SFDVKD. CDR3 DNA: TGTGCCACCAGTGACCACCGGACAGGGAAGTCGCTACAAGGCTACACCTTC. Its protein is CATSDHRTGKSLQGYTF.

This sequence joins TRBV19 and TRBJ1-5; possibly TRBD1 for D (5 bases). Germline V gene sequence: CDR1 LNHDA, CDR2 SQIVND (reference sequence). Trimming cost V 4 bases and J 4 bases, with 17 bases left between them. There are 16 residues in the CDR3. The CDR3 loop reads CASSTRSGLGNQPQHF. For the CDR3, the DNA is TGTGCCAGTAGTACTCGGTCAGGGTTGGGGAATCAGCCCCAGCATTTT.

The V and J genes are TRBV24-1 and TRBJ2-1; 12 bases agree with TRBD2. V lost 5 bases, J lost 16 bases, and 5 bases stayed unmatched. Germline V gives CDR1 KGHDR, CDR2 SFDVKD. The CDR3 is made up of 12 amino acids. CDR3 nucleotides: TGTGCCACCAGTGCCGGACTAGCGGGACAATTCTTC. It encodes CATSAGLAGQFF.

This chain links TRBV6-5 with TRBJ2-2; 9 bases align to TRBD1. Germline V gives CDR1 MNHEY, CDR2 SVGAGI. This CDR3 has 14 amino acids. V lost 7 bases and J lost 6; bases outside the gene matches: 6. The CDR3 DNA follows: TGTGCCAGCACCGGAGACAGGGGGGCCGGGGAGCTGTTTTTT. Protein: CASTGDRGAGELFF.